The rows below give T cell receptor beta chains drawn from one sample of a study of OX40 agonist ivuxolimab in advanced cancers. The table came from immunoSEQ multiplex PCR; TCRdb's copy has only in-frame clones and leaves some out. The table shows 100,000 or so clones, with 75% to 90% occurring only once. Sequenced material: CD4+ or CD8+ T cells sorted from blood, taken in a trial of the OX40 agonist ivuxolimab. The origin of the receptors is an adult with an advanced solid tumor such as melanoma, head and neck, liver or kidney cancer. The conserved cysteine and the conserved F or W are not part of the CDR3 here. D genes are given only for firm matches.

CDR3: ASSLRGGLAKNIQY
V: TRBV7-8
D: -

CDR3: ASSVQTGGTEAF
V: TRBV9
D: -

CDR3: ASSLGPPNEQY
V: TRBV5-1
D: -

CDR3: ASSGGRIITGELF
V: TRBV19
D: -

CDR3: ASSLALAGGPRETQY
V: TRBV7-8
D: TRBD2

CDR3: ASSTGPTGPQH
V: TRBV2
D: -

CDR3: ASSLIFDRGLYSNQPQH
V: TRBV5-5
D: TRBD1

CDR3: ASSSFGLGLGGEQF
V: TRBV5-1
D: TRBD2

CDR3: ASSLTAGGGQETQY
V: TRBV28
D: TRBD1

CDR3: ASSEPGKWTFEDYGYT
V: TRBV2
D: -

CDR3: ASRYRTSGTDTQY
V: TRBV19
D: TRBD2

CDR3: SVPGLAGGGPYNEQF
V: TRBV29-1
D: -

CDR3: ASSLLAGVSNEQF
V: TRBV5-1
D: TRBD2

CDR3: ASSPLREGGIKNIQY
V: TRBV7-3
D: TRBD2

CDR3: ASSVGTAAGELF
V: TRBV5-1
D: TRBD1

CDR3: ASSFRTSSEQY
V: TRBV27
D: TRBD2

CDR3: ASSLVRAHEQF
V: TRBV11-2
D: -

CDR3: ASSLGPAYGYT
V: TRBV7-3
D: -

CDR3: ASSPRRGSIAGYTEAF
V: TRBV18
D: TRBD1

CDR3: ASRAGGVNNEQF
V: TRBV28
D: TRBD2

CDR3: AWNLPPFGRTGKNEQF
V: TRBV30
D: TRBD1

CDR3: ASSVEGQGNQPQH
V: TRBV9
D: TRBD1

CDR3: ASTPGGQASTDTQY
V: TRBV19
D: -

CDR3: AISGLRGLSGNTIY
V: TRBV10-3
D: -

CDR3: ASSLGAGAVDEQF
V: TRBV5-1
D: TRBD2

CDR3: ASSLRSRQGEQF
V: TRBV13
D: -

CDR3: SVEGTGGNTEAF
V: TRBV29-1
D: TRBD1

CDR3: ASTLSPGNTIY
V: TRBV6-5
D: -

CDR3: ASSRGQGGIQY
V: TRBV5-6
D: TRBD1

CDR3: ASSTHRVLGGTEAF
V: TRBV19
D: -